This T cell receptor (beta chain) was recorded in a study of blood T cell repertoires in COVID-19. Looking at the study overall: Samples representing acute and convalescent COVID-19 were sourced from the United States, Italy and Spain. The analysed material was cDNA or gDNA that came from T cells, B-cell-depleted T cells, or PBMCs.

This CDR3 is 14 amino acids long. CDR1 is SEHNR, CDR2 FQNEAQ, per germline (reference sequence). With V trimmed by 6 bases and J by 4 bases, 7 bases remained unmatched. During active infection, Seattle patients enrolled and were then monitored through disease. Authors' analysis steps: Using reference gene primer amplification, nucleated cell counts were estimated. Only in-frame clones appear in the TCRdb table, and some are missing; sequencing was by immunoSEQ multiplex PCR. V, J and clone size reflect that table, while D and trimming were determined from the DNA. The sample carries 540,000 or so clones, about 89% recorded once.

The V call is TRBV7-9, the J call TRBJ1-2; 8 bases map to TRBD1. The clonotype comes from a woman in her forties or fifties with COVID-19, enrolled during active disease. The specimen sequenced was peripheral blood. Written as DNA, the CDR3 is TGTGCCAGCAGTTACGGACAGGGCGCCTATGGCTACACCTTC. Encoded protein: CASSYGQGAYGYTF.